This T cell receptor (beta chain) was captured by sequencing in a study of T cell changes during pregnancy in multiple sclerosis. The CDR3 is made up of 13 amino acids. With 0 bases removed from V and 2 bases from J, the gap between germline ends came to 5 bases. CDR1 LNHNV and CDR2 YYDKDF come from the germline V gene (reference sequence). Produced via immunoSEQ multiplex PCR; TCRdb's table is partial and in-frame only. Seen here are 70,000 or so clones, 91% observed once, and the top ten hold about 0.75%. The sequence was collected from a female donor in good health, enrolled as a control in a pregnancy study. This chain uses TRBV15 with TRBJ2-7, with D unclear. The specimen comprised peripheral blood, sampled in the third trimester of pregnancy. CDR3 sequence (DNA): TGTGCCACCAGCAGAGATAGCCCCTACGAGCAGTACTTC. This encodes CATSRDSPYEQYF.